The present T cell receptor (beta chain) was sequenced within a study of shared clonotypes between healthy human individuals. On the study more broadly: The plates for each donor numbered three CD4 naive, three CD4 memory, two CD8 naive and one CD8 memory.

Study observations and caveats: A handful of donors showed sharing of about 4.7% of naive CD4 clonotypes.

This clone was recorded a few times. Its target is unknown. Trimming cost V 6 bases and J 5 bases, with 7 bases left between them. The CDR3 length is 10 residues. In germline, CDR1 is DFQATT, CDR2 SNEGSKA (reference sequence). The data were produced by immunoSEQ multiplex PCR, yet TCRdb's version contains in-frame clones alone and is incomplete. The table shows 980,000 or so clones, with about three quarters occurring only once. Every donor, a Caucasian adult, lived in Nashville, Tennessee. CD4+ cells yielded CD45RA+ naive and CD45RA-negative memory subsets. The chain couples TRBV20-1 to TRBJ1-1; D not certain. The sequence was obtained from a young man in good health. Material: memory CD4+ T cells sorted from blood. The subset here: CD45RA-negative fraction. CDR3 nucleotide sequence: TGCAGTGCCCCCGTAACTGAAGCTTTCTTT. The encoded protein is CSAPVTEAFF.